This paragraph covers one TCR beta chain sequence. The antigen remains unidentified. CDR1 SGHNT and CDR2 YYREEE come from the germline V gene (reference sequence). The V gene end was trimmed by 4 bases and the J gene end by 4 bases; junction bases not matched to a gene: 5. CDR3 size: 15 residues. Some clones are missing from TCRdb's copy, which holds only in-frame ones; the method was immunoSEQ multiplex PCR. The table has fewer than 500,000 clones, 80% to 95% seen once. The data belong to a study of Ad26.COV2.S vaccination and SARS-CoV-2 variants. Study in general: By the intramuscular route, Ad26.COV2.S was given once, or twice 56 days apart.

The treatment was: about 20 received Ad26.COV2.S at low or high dose, single or two shots; about 5 received placebo; per-sample allocation not given. Samples came from day 63 after the first vaccine or placebo injection. A Boston donor was an adult aged 18-55 years. Findings of the study overall: Comparable non-spike TCR breadth was observed in vaccine and placebo recipients.

The specimen comprised peripheral blood, sampled in a trial of Ad26.COV2.S vaccine versus placebo. V gene TRBV5-4 combines with J gene TRBJ2-1; TRBD2 matches at 10 bases. The receptor comes from a person between 18 and 65 years old who received the Ad26.COV2.S COVID-19 vaccine or a placebo. The CDR3 DNA sequence: TGTGCCAGCAGCGTGGGACTAGCGAGTTACAATGAGCAGTTCTTC. This sequence encodes CASSVGLASYNEQFF.